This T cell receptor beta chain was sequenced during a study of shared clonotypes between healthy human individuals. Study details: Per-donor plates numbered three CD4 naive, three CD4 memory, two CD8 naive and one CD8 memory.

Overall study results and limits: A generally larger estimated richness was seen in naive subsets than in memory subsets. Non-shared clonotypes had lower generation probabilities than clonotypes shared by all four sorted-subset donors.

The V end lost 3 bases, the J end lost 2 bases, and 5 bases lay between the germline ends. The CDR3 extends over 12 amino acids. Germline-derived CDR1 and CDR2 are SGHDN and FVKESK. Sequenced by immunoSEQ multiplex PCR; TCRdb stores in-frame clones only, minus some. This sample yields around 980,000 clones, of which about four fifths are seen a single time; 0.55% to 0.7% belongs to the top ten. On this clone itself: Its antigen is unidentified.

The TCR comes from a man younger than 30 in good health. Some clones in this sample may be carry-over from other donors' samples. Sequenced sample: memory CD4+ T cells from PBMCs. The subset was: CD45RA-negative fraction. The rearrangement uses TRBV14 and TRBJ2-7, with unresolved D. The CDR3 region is CASSHLTYEQYF. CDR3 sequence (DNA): TGTGCCAGCAGCCACCTTACCTACGAGCAGTACTTC.